Below are 21 T cell receptor beta chains sequenced from a single sample in a study of T cell responses to AZD1222 COVID-19 vaccine (dated by TCRdb to about 2021). Preparation of the library involved the immunoSEQ multiplex PCR assay. In its TCRdb copy, this immuneACCESS table keeps in-frame sequences only and misses some clones. Where compared with another copy, unresolved V genes explain less than half of these, and the others have no known cause. The sample records around 100,000 clones, 84% of which are singletons. Around 15% of the sample lies in the top ten. The time point label corresponds to: baseline before first vaccination. This specimen consisted of peripheral blood, obtained on day 0 of AZD1222 vaccination. Receptors originate from an adult in good health.

The chain couples TRBV9 to TRBJ2-1, with 8 nucleotides matching TRBD2. Germline CDR1 and CDR2: SGDLS and YYNGEE. The CDR3 is made up of 16 amino acids. V trimming: 5 bases; J trimming: 1 base; junction bases outside the gene matches: 8. The CDR3 bases are TGTGCCAGCAGTCTCGGGGCTAGCGGGTCCTACAATGAGCAGTTCTTC. Encoded protein: CASSLGASGSYNEQFF.

The table lists this clone with a count of one. The chain is built from TRBV12-3 or TRBV12-4 and TRBJ2-3; tentatively, D is TRBD2 (5 bases). V was clipped by 2 bases and J by 10 bases, with 10 bases between them. This CDR3 is 12 amino acids long. Here the CDR3 reads CASSLSNGAQYF. For the CDR3, the DNA is TGTGCCAGCAGTTTAAGTAACGGGGCGCAGTATTTT.

The CDR3 spells CASSTGGQGTRMDGYTF. DNA for the CDR3: TGTGCCAGCAGCACCGGGGGACAGGGGACCCGTATGGATGGCTACACCTTC. The rearrangement links TRBV7-2 to TRBJ1-2, with 10 bases lining up with TRBD1. The J segment lost 6 bases and the V segment lost 5 bases, leaving 15 bases of the junction unmatched. The CDR3 totals 17 residues. Germline V gene lookup returns CDR1 SGHTA and CDR2 FQGNSA. The full variable domain, completed using reference TRBV7-2 and TRBJ1-2, is GAGVSQSPSNKVTEKGKDVELRCDPISGHTALYWYRQSLGQGLEFLIYFQGNSAPDKSGLPSDRFSAERTGGSVSTLTIQRTQQEDSAVYLCASSTGGQGTRMDGYTFGSGTRLTVV.

This chain uses TRBV7-2 with TRBJ1-5; D is ambiguous. The germline CDR1 and CDR2 sequences are SGHTA and FQGNSA. This CDR3 has 17 residues. Trimming shortened V by 5 bases and J by 2 bases, and 19 bases separated the two germline ends. CDR3 residues: CASSPASGMGGNQPQHF. The CDR3 DNA sequence: TGTGCCAGCAGCCCAGCGTCAGGTATGGGAGGCAATCAGCCCCAGCATTTT.

The V and J genes are TRBV30 and TRBJ1-2; D ambiguous. The germline V gene has CDR1 GTSNPN and CDR2 SVGIG (reference sequence). The CDR3 covers 14 residues. Deletions cut 1 base from V and 0 bases from J, with 9 bases between. CDR3 DNA: TGTGCCTGGAGTGCAAGTGCGGCTAACTATGGCTACACCTTC. Translated, it gives CAWSASAANYGYTF.

The chain links TRBV19 to TRBJ1-5, with D unclear. V was shortened by 3 bases and J by 0 bases, with 9 bases between the two germline ends. In germline, CDR1 is LNHDA, CDR2 SQIVND (reference sequence). The CDR3 runs to 15 residues. Written as DNA, the CDR3 is TGTGCCAGTAGTATCTATTCTTCTAGCAATCAGCCCCAGCATTTT. This translates into CASSIYSSSNQPQHF.

The V call is TRBV6-5, the J call TRBJ1-1; D is undetermined. The CDR3 spans 13 residues. The V gene lost 8 bases and the J gene lost 1 base, with 11 bases spanning the gap. Germline V gene data show CDR1 as MNHEY and CDR2 as SVGAGI. DNA for the CDR3: TGTGCCAGCTCTCGTCCAGGGAACACTGAAGCTTTCTTT. Translation gives CASSRPGNTEAFF.

The V gene is TRBV7-2, the J gene TRBJ1-4; weak D call: TRBD1 (5 bases). Germline V gene sequence: CDR1 SGHTA, CDR2 FQGNSA. The CDR3 length is 15 residues. V was trimmed by 4 bases and J by 3 bases, leaving 12 bases between them. CDR3 bases: TGTGCCAGCAGCTATAGACAGACTGCTAATGAAAAACTGTTTTTT. This translates into CASSYRQTANEKLFF.

This clone was found once. This chain links TRBV4-3 with TRBJ1-6; 7 bases map to TRBD1. The CDR3 spans 14 residues. CDR1 LGHNA and CDR2 YSLEER come from the germline V gene. The V segment lost 0 bases and the J segment 9 bases; nucleotides outside the gene matches: 2. The CDR3 reads CASSQEPGGSPLHF. The CDR3 bases are TGCGCCAGCAGCCAAGAACCAGGGGGTTCACCCCTCCACTTT.

The chain carries TRBV28 and TRBJ1-3; maybe TRBD1 (5 bases). The CDR3 has 16 amino acids. V lost 3 bases and J lost 0, with 12 bases in between. From germline, CDR1 is MDHEN and CDR2 SYDVKM. DNA of the CDR3: TGTGCCAGCAGTTTTGGGACGGCAAACTCTGGAAACACCATATATTTT. This gives the protein CASSFGTANSGNTIYF.

The rearrangement joins TRBV3-1 (or the pseudogene TRBV3-2) to TRBJ1-2, with a possible D match to TRBD1 (5 bases). The V end lost 0 bases, the J end lost 3 bases, and 8 bases lay between the germline ends. The germline V gene encodes CDR1 LGHDT and CDR2 YNNKEL (reference sequence). The CDR3 consists of 14 residues. The CDR3 sequence: CASSQDPRDYGYTF. The CDR3 DNA is TGTGCCAGCAGCCAAGATCCCAGGGACTATGGCTACACCTTC.

There are a few counts of this clone. This rearrangement joins TRBV7-9 to TRBJ2-3; possibly TRBD2 for D (5 bases). The CDR3 consists of 11 residues. Germline values: CDR1 SEHNR, CDR2 FQNEAQ (reference sequence). V lost 8 bases and J lost 8, with 11 bases in between. CDR3 sequence (DNA): TGTGCCAGCCAGGAGGCGCGTACGCAGTATTTT. Translating it yields CASQEARTQYF.

The rearrangement joins TRBV15 to TRBJ1-1, with 8 nucleotides matching TRBD1. From germline, CDR1 is LNHNV and CDR2 YYDKDF (reference sequence). V shed 0 bases, J shed 9 bases, and the junction held 9 bases outside the gene matches. CDR3 length: 15 residues. CDR3 residues: CATSRDYPTGAKAFF. In DNA, the CDR3 is TGTGCCACCAGCAGAGATTACCCGACAGGGGCCAAAGCTTTCTTT.

This chain uses TRBV9 with TRBJ1-5; 8 bases agree with TRBD1. The CDR3 totals 15 residues. Germline V gives CDR1 SGDLS, CDR2 YYNGEE. The V and J ends lost 0 bases and 5 bases, in that order; junction bases with no gene match: 4. For the CDR3, the DNA is TGTGCCAGCAGCGTAGGATCACAGGGGGATCAGCCCCAGCATTTT. This sequence encodes CASSVGSQGDQPQHF.

The genes are TRBV9 and TRBJ2-2; D gene unclear. V was pared by 4 bases and J by 7 bases, with 11 bases between. Looked up from germline, CDR1 is SGDLS and CDR2 is YYNGEE. The CDR3 has 13 amino acids. The CDR3 nucleotides are TGTGCCAGCAGCAATAGCCCCGTCGGGGAGCTGTTTTTT. Translated: CASSNSPVGELFF.

V and J are TRBV28 and TRBJ2-2; 12 nucleotides line up with TRBD1. Germline values: CDR1 MDHEN, CDR2 SYDVKM. The CDR3 has 16 residues. The J segment lost 7 bases and the V segment lost 2 bases, leaving 5 bases of the junction unmatched. CDR3 loop: CASSLGDRGRGGELFF. CDR3 coding DNA: TGTGCCAGCAGTTTAGGGGACAGGGGGCGCGGCGGGGAGCTGTTTTTT.

This chain joins TRBV7-9 and TRBJ1-2; D ambiguous. Germline CDR1 reads SEHNR; CDR2 reads FQNEAQ (reference sequence). V was pared by 1 base and J by 5 bases, with 8 bases between. CDR3 length: 13 residues. DNA of the CDR3: TGTGCCAGCAGCTTAGGGCCGGAATATGGCTACACCTTC. Its protein product is CASSLGPEYGYTF.

The chain is built from TRBV19 and TRBJ1-4; no firm D call. Trimming left V 3 bases short and J 0 bases short, with 17 bases between. Germline V lookup: CDR1 LNHDA, CDR2 SQIVND (reference sequence). This CDR3 contains 18 residues. The CDR3 nucleotides are TGTGCCAGTAGTATTCTACGTGGGTCAGTTGCAACTAATGAAAAACTGTTTTTT. Its translation is CASSILRGSVATNEKLFF.

V gene TRBV3-1 (or the pseudogene TRBV3-2) combines with J gene TRBJ1-5; 7 bases line up with TRBD1. Germline V lookup: CDR1 LGHDT, CDR2 YNNKEL (reference sequence). Germline trimming cut 5 bases from V and 4 bases from J; bases unmatched to any gene: 5. The CDR3 spans 14 residues. The CDR3: CASSIRQGNQPQHF. CDR3 nucleotide sequence: TGTGCCAGCAGCATTAGACAGGGTAATCAGCCCCAGCATTTT.

The chain couples TRBV9 to TRBJ1-3; D gene uncertain. Trimming removed 2 bases at V and 0 bases at J, with 9 bases between. The CDR3 runs to 15 residues. The germline V gene has CDR1 SGDLS and CDR2 YYNGEE. For the CDR3, the DNA is TGTGCCAGCAGCGTCGAGGTCAGCTCTGGAAACACCATATATTTT. Protein product: CASSVEVSSGNTIYF.

The chain has TRBV28 and TRBJ2-5; 7 nucleotides align to TRBD2. The CDR3 length is 15 residues. Germline V gives CDR1 MDHEN, CDR2 SYDVKM. J lost 4 bases, V lost 4 bases, and 9 bases had no gene match. CDR3 protein: CASSWSGSGGETQYF. CDR3 nucleotides: TGTGCCAGCAGTTGGTCAGGGTCGGGGGGAGAGACCCAGTACTTC.